One and the same sample provided the 27 T cell receptor beta chains below, sequenced in a study of Ad26.COV2.S vaccination and SARS-CoV-2 variants. The assay was immunoSEQ multiplex PCR, and TCRdb's table has in-frame clones only and misses some. The data show about 350,000 clones, about 86% seen once. Documented treatment: 15 to 20 received Ad26.COV2.S at low or high dose, single or two shots; 5 received placebo; per-sample allocation not given. The samples were gathered on day 63 after the first injection of vaccine or placebo. The material was peripheral blood, obtained in a trial of Ad26.COV2.S vaccine versus placebo. These receptor sequences come from a person between 18 and 59 years old who received the Ad26.COV2.S COVID-19 vaccine or a placebo.

This chain uses TRBV28 with TRBJ2-3, with unresolved D. Germline CDR1 reads MDHEN; CDR2 reads SYDVKM. V was cut by 8 bases and J by 1 base, with 10 bases left in between. The CDR3 runs to 13 residues. This chain's CDR3 is CASGVLRTDTQYF. Here the CDR3 DNA reads TGTGCCAGCGGGGTGCTACGCACAGATACGCAGTATTTT.

This rearrangement joins TRBV7-2 to TRBJ2-7; TRBD1 or TRBD2 may be the D gene (5 bases each). The CDR3 has 14 residues. Germline CDR1 is SGHTA and CDR2 is FQGNSA. V shed 4 bases and J shed 0 bases, with 10 bases lying between them. The CDR3: CASSSSGASYEQYF. The DNA for the CDR3 is TGTGCCAGCAGCTCGTCCGGGGCCTCCTACGAGCAGTACTTC.

The chain uses TRBV28 and TRBJ1-5, with 8 bases identical to TRBD1. Germline CDR1 and CDR2: MDHEN and SYDVKM. V shed 7 bases and J 0 bases; nucleotides not matched to a gene: 5. This CDR3 has 15 residues. The CDR3 coding sequence is TGTGCCAGCAACATACAGGGGGATAGCAATCAGCCCCAGCATTTT. It specifies CASNIQGDSNQPQHF. Using reference TRBV28 and TRBJ1-5 for the parts outside the CDR3, the full variable domain is DVKVTQSSRYLVKRTGEKVFLECVQDMDHENMFWYRQDPGLGLRLIYFSYDVKMKEKGDIPEGYSVSREKKERFSLILESASTNQTSMYLCASNIQGDSNQPQHFGDGTRLSIL.

This sequence joins TRBV7-8 and TRBJ2-6, with a tentative D call TRBD2 (5 bases). The germline V gene encodes CDR1 SGHVS and CDR2 FQNEAQ. V dropped 11 bases and J dropped 1 base, with 9 bases sitting between them. The CDR3 contains 13 residues. The CDR3 region is CAYGESGANVLTF. In DNA form, the CDR3 reads TGTGCCTACGGGGAATCTGGGGCCAACGTCCTGACTTTC.

The chain couples TRBV6-2 or TRBV6-3 to TRBJ1-5, with D hard to call. Trimming shortened V by 5 bases and J by 5 bases, and 13 bases separated the two germline ends. Germline V gene lookup returns CDR1 MNHEY and CDR2 SVGEGT. CDR3 length equals 14 residues. CDR3 in amino acids: CASSRPNSDQPQHF. CDR3 bases: TGTGCCAGCAGTCGTCCCAACAGCGATCAGCCCCAGCATTTT.

The J gene is TRBJ2-1, the V gene TRBV7-6, with 10 bases lining up with TRBD2. The V and J ends lost 5 bases and 7 bases, in that order; junction bases with no gene match: 11. The CDR3 loop spans 16 amino acids. Germline CDR1 is SGHVS and CDR2 is FNYEAQ. The CDR3 reads CASSTITSGDRNEQFF. The CDR3 DNA is TGTGCCAGCAGCACTATAACTAGCGGGGATAGGAATGAGCAGTTCTTC.

The chain employs TRBV9 and TRBJ2-2; 7 bases are a match to TRBD2. Germline CDR1 is SGDLS and CDR2 is YYNGEE. The CDR3 covers 15 residues. Trimming at V came to 6 bases and at J to 4 bases, leaving 9 bases not matched to a gene. As DNA, the CDR3 is TGTGCCAGCACCGGCGGGGCGGGAGTCACCGGGGAGCTGTTTTTT. Protein sequence: CASTGGAGVTGELFF. Based on the CDR3 plus reference TRBV9 and TRBJ2-2, the full variable domain is DSGVTQTPKHLITATGQRVTLRCSPRSGDLSVYWYQQSLDQGLQFLIQYYNGEERAKGNILERFSAQQFPDLHSELNLSSLELGDSALYFCASTGGAGVTGELFFGEGSRLTVL.

The chain employs TRBV7-2 and TRBJ2-3; the match to TRBD2 covers 12 bases. Germline V gives CDR1 SGHTA, CDR2 FQGNSA. CDR3 length: 16 residues. J was trimmed by 3 bases and V by 5 bases; bases with no gene match: 6. CDR3 nucleotides: TGTGCCAGCAGCATATCTAGCGGGAGGGGAACAGATACGCAGTATTTT. Translating it yields CASSISSGRGTDTQYF.

The chain joins TRBV28 to TRBJ2-4; D is perhaps TRBD1 (6 bases). Trimming shortened V by 10 bases and J by 12 bases, and 28 bases separated the two germline ends. The CDR3 is made up of 15 amino acids. Per germline, CDR1 MDHEN and CDR2 SYDVKM. The CDR3 DNA sequence: TGTGCCACGTACACACCCGGGACATCGGCTAGGGGTCAGTACTTC. This codes for CATYTPGTSARGQYF.

V is TRBV4-3 and J is TRBJ1-5; no clear D gene. The V end lost 2 bases, the J end lost 7 bases, and 15 bases lay between the germline ends. CDR3 size: 15 residues. The germline gives CDR1 LGHNA, CDR2 YSLEER. The chain's CDR3 is CASSQRFGPGQPQHF. DNA of the CDR3: TGCGCCAGCAGCCAAAGGTTTGGGCCGGGGCAGCCCCAGCATTTT.

In this sample, this clone turned up a few times. V usage is TRBV5-1 and J usage is TRBJ1-1; 7 nucleotides match TRBD1. This CDR3 is 16 amino acids long. V was clipped by 4 bases and J by 3 bases; unmatched bases: 12. Germline V gives CDR1 SGHRS, CDR2 YFSETQ. CDR3 nucleotide sequence: TGCGCCAGCAGCCTAACCCGAGAGGGGGCGGACACTGAAGCTTTCTTT. It yields the protein CASSLTREGADTEAFF.

This clone was recorded a few times. V usage is TRBV28 and J usage is TRBJ2-7; 9 bases are shared with TRBD1. Per germline, CDR1 MDHEN and CDR2 SYDVKM. V lost 7 bases, J lost 4 bases, and 5 bases stayed unmatched. The CDR3 sequence is 13 residues long. The CDR3 DNA sequence: TGTGCCAGCACCGGACAGGGGCGATACGAGCAGTACTTC. Its translation: CASTGQGRYEQYF.

The chain recombines TRBV28 with TRBJ1-6; D is unresolved. The CDR3 runs 13 residues. The ends were cut back, 5 bases at V and 9 bases at J, with 11 bases in the middle. Germline V gene sequence: CDR1 MDHEN, CDR2 SYDVKM. CDR3 amino acids: CASSPRIGSPLHF. In DNA form, the CDR3 reads TGTGCCAGCAGTCCCCGGATCGGTTCACCCCTCCACTTT.

This clone was seen a few times. The rearrangement links TRBV29-1 to TRBJ1-1; TRBD1 matches at 9 bases. V dropped 6 bases and J dropped 4; count of bases not matched to a gene: 15. The CDR3 loop spans 16 amino acids. Germline loops: CDR1 SQVTM, CDR2 ANQGSEA. The chain's CDR3 is CSVGGPGQGSGTEAFF. CDR3 DNA: TGCAGCGTAGGGGGGCCAGGACAGGGGTCCGGCACTGAAGCTTTCTTT.

V gene TRBV3-1 (or the pseudogene TRBV3-2) combines with J gene TRBJ1-4, with a possible D match to TRBD1 (5 bases). The V gene's germline CDR1 is LGHDT and CDR2 YNNKEL (reference sequence). Trimming took 4 bases from V and 0 from J, leaving 12 bases between them. The CDR3 contains 16 residues. The DNA for the CDR3 is TGTGCCAGCAGCCCGCGGGACGCAGCAACTAATGAAAAACTGTTTTTT. Encoded protein: CASSPRDAATNEKLFF.

This chain joins TRBV6-2 or TRBV6-3 and TRBJ1-1; 9 positions agree with TRBD1. Germline CDR1 is MNHEY and CDR2 is SVGEGT. The CDR3 spans 15 residues. The ends lost 2 bases at V and 0 bases at J; junction bases unmatched: 1. CDR3 region: CASSYGTGLNTEAFF. The CDR3 DNA reads as TGTGCCAGCAGTTACGGGACAGGGTTGAACACTGAAGCTTTCTTT.

This sequence joins TRBV18 and TRBJ2-7; TRBD1 matches 9 bases. There are 16 residues in the CDR3. Germline CDR1 and CDR2: KGHSH and LQKENI. V trimming: 6 bases; J trimming: 3 bases; junction bases outside the gene matches: 12. The CDR3 DNA is TGTGCCAGCTCGGATACTCCGGACAGGGGCCTCTACGAGCAGTACTTC. It yields the protein CASSDTPDRGLYEQYF.

The chain employs TRBV15 and TRBJ1-2, with 8 bases matching TRBD1. The germline V gene has CDR1 LNHNV and CDR2 YYDKDF (reference sequence). CDR3 length equals 15 residues. Losses at the gene ends were 6 bases for V and 2 bases for J; bases not matched to a gene: 8. The DNA of the CDR3 is TGTGCCACCAGAGGCCTGACAGGGGAGAACTATGGCTACACCTTC. This sequence encodes CATRGLTGENYGYTF.

The CDR3 bases are TGCGCCAGCAGCCAGCAGACAGGGGGCGATGAAAAACTGTTTTTT. It yields the protein CASSQQTGGDEKLFF. This rearrangement joins TRBV4-3 to TRBJ1-4; 10 bases are shared with TRBD1. Germline V gene sequence: CDR1 LGHNA, CDR2 YSLEER. The CDR3 is 15 amino acids. Germline trimming cut 3 bases from V and 6 bases from J; bases unmatched to any gene: 4.

The CDR3 protein is CAIRKQGSGDTEAFF. In DNA, the CDR3 is TGTGCCATCAGGAAACAGGGAAGTGGGGACACTGAAGCTTTCTTT. The rearrangement links TRBV10-3 to TRBJ1-1; D possibly corresponds to TRBD1 (6 bases). The germline V gene encodes CDR1 ENHRY and CDR2 SYGVKD. This CDR3 comprises 15 residues. Between the trimmed V and J ends, which lost 6 bases and 3 bases, there was a span of 17 bases.

V usage is TRBV18 and J usage is TRBJ1-2, with no clear D. This CDR3 is built from 13 residues. V was cut by 11 bases and J by 3 bases, with 16 bases left in between. From germline, CDR1 is KGHSH and CDR2 LQKENI. This CDR3 reads CACALGVDYGYTF. The DNA of the CDR3 is TGTGCCTGCGCGTTGGGAGTAGACTATGGCTACACCTTC.

V usage is TRBV3-1 (or the pseudogene TRBV3-2) and J usage is TRBJ2-7; D is unresolved. Trimming stripped 3 bases from V and 4 bases from J, with 19 bases between. From germline, CDR1 is LGHDT and CDR2 YNNKEL (reference sequence). The CDR3 runs to 16 residues. The CDR3 nucleotides are TGTGCCAGCAGCCAGGGCCCTTCCTACGGCAGGTACGAGCAGTACTTC. It translates to CASSQGPSYGRYEQYF.

The rearrangement joins TRBV12-3 or TRBV12-4 to TRBJ2-5; D is unclear. The CDR3 contains 13 residues. Trimming removed 2 bases from V and 1 base from J, with 5 bases in between. CDR3 DNA sequence: TGTGCCAGCAGTTTATACACCCAAGAGACCCAGTACTTC. Its translation is CASSLYTQETQYF.

The rearrangement joins TRBV28 to TRBJ2-3, with TRBD1 as a possible D gene (6 bases). The CDR3 runs to 17 residues. Germline CDR1 is MDHEN and CDR2 is SYDVKM. V lost 4 bases, J lost 4 bases, and 21 bases lay in between. The CDR3 DNA is TGTGCCAGCAGTTCGGATACAGGGTCAACGGCCGCAGATACGCAGTATTTT. Its protein is CASSSDTGSTAADTQYF. The full variable domain, rest sourced from reference TRBV28 and TRBJ2-3, is DVKVTQSSRYLVKRTGEKVFLECVQDMDHENMFWYRQDPGLGLRLIYFSYDVKMKEKGDIPEGYSVSREKKERFSLILESASTNQTSMYLCASSSDTGSTAADTQYFGPGTRLTVL.

The J gene is TRBJ2-7, the V gene TRBV6-5; the D gene is possibly TRBD2 (6 bases). Looked up from germline, CDR1 is MNHEY and CDR2 is SVGAGI. V shed 5 bases and J shed 4 bases, with 12 bases lying between them. The CDR3 sequence is 13 residues long. CDR3 DNA sequence: TGTGCCAGCAGTCCAGTGGGGGGTTACGAGCAGTACTTC. Its translation: CASSPVGGYEQYF.

Here the CDR3 reads CASSSSLEEGYTF. In DNA, the CDR3 is TGTGCCAGCAGCTCGAGTTTGGAGGAGGGCTACACCTTC. This chain connects TRBV7-9 to TRBJ1-2, with D hard to call. Germline CDR1 is SEHNR and CDR2 is FQNEAQ (reference sequence). Trimming stripped 4 bases from V and 8 bases from J, with 14 bases between. This CDR3 contains 13 residues. Looking up the rest from reference TRBV7-9 and TRBJ1-2 gives the full variable domain: DTGVSQNPRHKITKRGQNVTFRCDPISEHNRLYWYRQTLGQGPEFLTYFQNEAQLEKSRLLSDRFSAERPKGSFSTLEIQRTEQGDSAMYLCASSSSLEEGYTFGSGTRLTVV.

In this sample, this clone turned up a few times. The chain combines TRBV7-2 with TRBJ1-1; 8 bases align to TRBD1. CDR1 and CDR2 from the germline V gene are SGHTA and FQGNSA. There are 12 residues in the CDR3. V trimming: 6 bases; J trimming: 10 bases; junction bases outside the gene matches: 7. In DNA, the CDR3 is TGTGCCAGCAGGTCAGGGGGCCGCGGAGCTTTCTTT. Encoded protein: CASRSGGRGAFF.